This T cell receptor (beta chain) came from a study of shared T cell receptors in the human thymus. The CDR3 is made up of 15 amino acids. Germline V gene data show CDR1 as MNHEY and CDR2 as SVGAGI. V shed 8 bases and J 3 bases; nucleotides not matched to a gene: 10. The repertoire was sequenced with immunoSEQ multiplex PCR; TCRdb's copy has only in-frame clones and lacks some. Among approximately 490,000 clones listed, approximately 80% were seen once. The sample was also reused in another study, on human thymus T cells. As that report states: During corrective heart surgery, resections were taken, and the thymus tissue came from them.

The rearrangement joins TRBV6-5 to TRBJ1-3, with 7 bases that match TRBD1. This TCR derives from a boy less than two years old with a congenital heart defect. Sequenced: thymocytes. In nucleotides, the CDR3 is TGTGCCAGCTGGTCCAGGGGGGTTGGTGGAAACACCATATATTTT. It specifies CASWSRGVGGNTIYF.